The 29 T cell receptor beta chains given below trace back to one sample, sequenced in a study of identical twins. TCRdb reanalysed the 5' RACE reads using MiXCR and keeps one entry per CDR3 protein. The table includes 500,000 to 550,000 distinct CDR3 sequences, around 20% detected once. The same sample was also used in a study of yellow fever vaccine responses in identical twins.

Sequenced input: CD4+ T cells sorted from blood. All receptors come from a young woman in good health.

This clonotype was observed at least ten times. This sequence joins TRBV10-3 and TRBJ2-3; D ambiguous. The CDR3 spans 14 residues. V lost 2 bases, J lost 0 bases, and 6 bases lay in between. Germline V CDR1 and CDR2: ENHRY, SYGVKD. CDR3 residues: CAISEAASTDTQYF. CDR3 bases: TGTGCCATCAGTGAGGCGGCTAGCACAGATACGCAGTATTTT.

The rearrangement joins TRBV2 to TRBJ2-7; no firm D call. Germline V gene sequence: CDR1 SNHLY, CDR2 FYNNEI. The CDR3 covers 14 residues. Between the trimmed V and J ends, which lost 4 bases and 0 bases, there was a span of 10 bases. CDR3 coding DNA: TGTGCCAGCAGTGTGTGGCCGAGCTCCTACGAGCAGTACTTC. This sequence encodes CASSVWPSSYEQYF. Filled out from reference TRBV2 and TRBJ2-7, the complete variable domain reads EPEVTQTPSHQVTQMGQEVILRCVPISNHLYFYWYRQILGQKVEFLVSFYNNEISEKSEIFDDQFSVERPDGSNFTLKIRSTKLEDSAMYFCASSVWPSSYEQYFGPGTRLTVT.

This clonotype came up a few times. This chain joins TRBV7-6 and TRBJ2-5; 8 nucleotides agree with TRBD2. Looked up from germline, CDR1 is SGHVS and CDR2 is FNYEAQ. The CDR3 has 14 residues. The V gene end was trimmed by 5 bases and the J gene end by 4 bases; junction bases not matched to a gene: 6. This CDR3 reads CASSPGGLVETQYF. CDR3 DNA: TGTGCCAGCAGCCCGGGGGGACTAGTAGAGACCCAGTACTTC. The full variable domain, in which reference TRBV7-6 and TRBJ2-5 provide the parts outside the CDR3, is GAGVSQSPRYKVTKRGQDVALRCDPISGHVSLYWYRQALGQGPEFLTYFNYEAQQDKSGLPNDRFSAERPEGSISTLTIQRTEQRDSAMYRCASSPGGLVETQYFGPGTRLLVL.

V is TRBV12-3 or TRBV12-4 and J is TRBJ2-3, with no clear D. V was trimmed by 4 bases and J by 5 bases, leaving 7 bases between them. The CDR3 has 12 residues. The DNA of the CDR3 is TGTGCCAGCAGTTCGTGGGGAGATACGCAGTATTTT. Translating it yields CASSSWGDTQYF.

This clonotype was observed many times. The CDR3 coding sequence is TGCGCCAGCAGCTTGTCGGGGCGGGGACAGCAGTACAATGAGCAGTTCTTC. Its protein is CASSLSGRGQQYNEQFF. The chain carries TRBV5-1 and TRBJ2-1, with D possibly matching TRBD1 (7 bases). CDR3 size: 17 residues. V was clipped by 1 base and J by 4 bases, with 18 bases between them. Germline V gives CDR1 SGHRS, CDR2 YFSETQ.

In this sample, this clonotype turned up a few times. In DNA, the CDR3 is TGTGCCAGCAGCTCAAGGGGACAGGGGGACTACGAGCAGTACGTC. Residues: CASSSRGQGDYEQYV. The chain joins TRBV5-5 to TRBJ2-7, with 11 nucleotides matching TRBD1. With V trimmed by 3 bases and J by 3 bases, 5 bases remained unmatched. The length of the CDR3 is 15 residues. Germline V gene lookup returns CDR1 SGHKS and CDR2 YYEKEE (reference sequence).

The chain couples TRBV6-1 to TRBJ2-1; D perhaps matches TRBD1 (6 bases). The germline gives CDR1 MNHNS, CDR2 SASEGT. V was trimmed by 6 bases and J by 7 bases, leaving 16 bases between them. The CDR3 has 14 amino acids. CDR3 nucleotide sequence: TGTGCCAGCAGACCGTTGGGGGCACCTAATGAGCAGTTCTTC. This codes for CASRPLGAPNEQFF.

The CDR3 nucleotides read TGTGCCACCAGTGTGAGCAATGAGCAGTTCTTC. Protein: CATSVSNEQFF. V gene TRBV24-1 combines with J gene TRBJ2-1, with D uncertain. The CDR3 spans 11 residues. Germline loops: CDR1 KGHDR, CDR2 SFDVKD. The V gene lost 5 bases and the J gene lost 6 bases, with 4 bases spanning the gap.

This clonotype has more than one count but fewer than ten. V is TRBV14 and J is TRBJ2-2; D call uncertain. The CDR3 covers 15 residues. Germline values: CDR1 SGHDN, CDR2 FVKESK. V was pared by 3 bases and J by 4 bases, with 12 bases between. Here the CDR3 reads CASSQIRYPTGELFF. CDR3 bases: TGTGCCAGCAGCCAGATCCGGTATCCCACCGGGGAGCTGTTTTTT.

The chain carries TRBV7-9 and TRBJ2-6; 7 nucleotides match TRBD2. Germline CDR1 and CDR2: SEHNR and FQNEAQ (reference sequence). The ends lost 2 bases at V and 0 bases at J; junction bases unmatched: 4. The CDR3 sequence is 17 residues long. As DNA, the CDR3 is TGTGCCAGCAGCTTATGGGGGGGAGACTCTGGGGCCAACGTCCTGACTTTC. It encodes CASSLWGGDSGANVLTF.

This clonotype was seen a few times. This chain uses TRBV4-1 with TRBJ2-2; the D gene is possibly TRBD1 (6 bases). This CDR3 comprises 15 residues. Per germline, CDR1 MGHRA and CDR2 YSYEKL. V was clipped by 2 bases and J by 3 bases, with 10 bases between them. CDR3 protein: CASSQHQGYTGELFF. The CDR3 bases are TGCGCCAGCAGCCAACACCAGGGGTACACCGGGGAGCTGTTTTTT.

V and J are TRBV4-1 and TRBJ2-5, with TRBD1 matching 7 bases. J lost 7 bases, V lost 6 bases, and 11 bases had no gene match. The length of the CDR3 is 14 residues. Per the germline V gene, CDR1 is MGHRA and CDR2 is YSYEKL. CDR3 residues: CASSSPTGSRTQYF. The CDR3 DNA sequence: TGCGCCAGCAGTAGTCCGACAGGGTCAAGGACCCAGTACTTC.

This clonotype appeared a few times. The rearrangement joins TRBV4-1 to TRBJ2-3; the D is unclear. Between the trimmed V and J ends, which lost 4 bases and 0 bases, there was a span of 14 bases. This CDR3 is built from 16 residues. CDR1 is MGHRA, CDR2 YSYEKL, per germline. CDR3 loop: CASSRGSRPSTDTQYF. CDR3 in DNA: TGCGCCAGCAGCCGAGGTAGTCGCCCGAGCACAGATACGCAGTATTTT.

This clonotype came up many times. This rearrangement joins TRBV12-3 or TRBV12-4 to TRBJ2-1; D is uncertain. The CDR3 has 14 amino acids. The germline V and J ends were trimmed by 6 bases and 5 bases, with 14 bases remaining between them. The CDR3 protein is CASRPAAANNEQFF. As DNA, the CDR3 is TGTGCCAGCAGACCTGCGGCCGCCAACAATGAGCAGTTCTTC.

This clonotype has just one count. DNA of the CDR3: TGCGCCAGCACAGGACAGGGGGCGAACACTGAAGCTTTCTTT. It yields the protein CASTGQGANTEAFF. V is TRBV5-1 and J is TRBJ1-1; 11 nucleotides match TRBD1. Unmatched junction bases numbered 2, after V lost 6 bases and J lost 1 base. The germline V gene has CDR1 SGHRS and CDR2 YFSETQ. The CDR3 is 14 residues long.

In its sample, this clonotype was seen a few times. Written as DNA, the CDR3 is TGCAGCGCCGAGGAGGGGTATGAGCAGTTCTTC. Encoded protein: CSAEEGYEQFF. The chain employs TRBV29-1 and TRBJ2-1; D might be TRBD2 (6 bases). This CDR3 is built from 11 residues. CDR1 and CDR2 from the germline V gene are SQVTM and ANQGSEA. Trimming stripped 7 bases from V and 8 bases from J, with 12 bases between.

This clonotype was counted a few times. The genes are TRBV5-6 and TRBJ2-4; D not resolved. The CDR3 is 16 amino acids. V shed 2 bases and J shed 3 bases, with 15 bases lying between them. Germline V CDR1 and CDR2: SGHDT, YYEEEE. The CDR3 DNA reads as TGTGCCAGCAGCTTTTGGTATCCGGATGTCAAAAACATTCAGTACTTC. Protein sequence: CASSFWYPDVKNIQYF.

This clonotype has just a few counts. The chain carries TRBV20-1 and TRBJ2-1, with 8 bases lining up with TRBD2. The ends lost 5 bases at V and 7 bases at J; junction bases unmatched: 7. This CDR3 region has 13 residues. The germline CDR1 and CDR2 sequences are DFQATT and SNEGSKA (reference sequence). The DNA for the CDR3 is TGCAGTGCTCACAGCGGGAGAGGTAATGAGCAGTTCTTC. Its protein product is CSAHSGRGNEQFF.

This chain links TRBV29-1 with TRBJ2-5, with D perhaps TRBD2 (7 bases). Trimming removed 3 bases at V and 7 bases at J, with 24 bases between. Germline V gene sequence: CDR1 SQVTM, CDR2 ANQGSEA. CDR3 size: 16 residues. CDR3 amino acids: CSVEGGASGTWGTQYF. In DNA form, the CDR3 reads TGCAGCGTTGAGGGGGGGGCTAGCGGCACTTGGGGGACCCAGTACTTC.

This clonotype was found once. The chain couples TRBV9 to TRBJ2-3, with 9 bases aligning to TRBD2. The CDR3 extends over 16 amino acids. The trim removed 3 bases at V and 6 bases at J, leaving 11 bases unmatched. Germline CDR1 reads SGDLS; CDR2 reads YYNGEE. CDR3 coding DNA: TGTGCCAGCAGCGCCGGAGGGGCGGGGGGGGTTGATACGCAGTATTTT. Translation gives CASSAGGAGGVDTQYF.

The chain combines TRBV12-3 or TRBV12-4 with TRBJ1-5, with D possibly matching TRBD1 (5 bases). Trimming left V 0 bases short and J 4 bases short, with 10 bases between. The CDR3 consists of 15 residues. Here the CDR3 DNA reads TGTGCCAGCAGTTTAGCGGGTGGGACGAATCAGCCCCAGCATTTT. Translation: CASSLAGGTNQPQHF.

This clonotype was seen a handful of times. V usage is TRBV5-1 and J usage is TRBJ2-1, with 15 bases aligning to TRBD2. CDR1 and CDR2 from the germline V gene are SGHRS and YFSETQ. The CDR3 loop spans 15 amino acids. Trimming took 3 bases from V and 10 from J; bases not matched to a gene: 5. The CDR3 region is CASSSGTSGGREQFF. CDR3 sequence (DNA): TGCGCCAGCAGCTCCGGGACTAGCGGGGGGCGGGAGCAGTTCTTC.

V usage is TRBV20-1 and J usage is TRBJ2-5, with a tentative D call TRBD2 (5 bases). The V end lost 1 base, the J end lost 4 bases, and 10 bases lay between the germline ends. The CDR3 loop spans 13 amino acids. Germline lookup yields CDR1 DFQATT and CDR2 SNEGSKA (reference sequence). CDR3 in amino acids: CSARVEGVETQYF. CDR3 coding DNA: TGCAGTGCTAGAGTAGAGGGCGTAGAGACCCAGTACTTC.

This clonotype was seen a handful of times. The gene calls are TRBV5-1 and TRBJ2-1; 10 bases align to TRBD2. CDR3 size: 16 residues. From germline, CDR1 is SGHRS and CDR2 YFSETQ. V gave up 1 base and J gave up 6 bases; unmatched junction bases: 7. The CDR3: CASSLLPSGSLNEQFF. CDR3 nucleotide sequence: TGCGCCAGCAGCTTGTTGCCTAGCGGGAGCCTCAATGAGCAGTTCTTC.

The chain couples TRBV18 to TRBJ2-3; 8 nucleotides line up with TRBD2. The CDR3 contains 16 residues. Germline CDR1 reads KGHSH; CDR2 reads LQKENI. V trimming: 0 bases; J trimming: 6 bases; junction bases outside the gene matches: 8. For the CDR3, the DNA is TGTGCCAGCTCACCACCCGGGAGGGGCCGCGGTGATACGCAGTATTTT. This gives the protein CASSPPGRGRGDTQYF.

Only a few counts were recorded for this clonotype. V and J are TRBV4-1 and TRBJ2-3, with 11 bases lining up with TRBD2. Looked up from germline, CDR1 is MGHRA and CDR2 is YSYEKL. The V segment lost 3 bases and the J segment 2 bases; nucleotides outside the gene matches: 7. CDR3 length: 17 amino acids. CDR3 region: CASSHPSSGGFTDTQYF. The CDR3 coding sequence is TGCGCCAGCAGCCACCCTTCTAGCGGGGGGTTCACAGATACGCAGTATTTT.

This clonotype was detected ten times or more. The chain combines TRBV5-1 with TRBJ2-7; TRBD1 aligns across 7 bases. This CDR3 region has 15 residues. V lost 2 bases to trimming and J lost 5 bases; unmatched junction nucleotides: 10. Germline V gene lookup returns CDR1 SGHRS and CDR2 YFSETQ. The chain's CDR3 is CASSFYRGKSDEQYF. CDR3 bases: TGCGCCAGCAGCTTTTACAGGGGAAAATCGGACGAGCAGTACTTC.

The chain carries TRBV7-2 and TRBJ1-5; D not resolved. CDR3 size: 15 residues. CDR1 is SGHTA and CDR2 is FQGNSA in the germline V gene. The ends were cut back, 1 base at V and 2 bases at J, with 9 bases in the middle. CDR3 nucleotide sequence: TGTGCCAGCAGCTTAGAAGTCTTAGGCAATCAGCCCCAGCATTTT. Translation gives CASSLEVLGNQPQHF.

This clonotype came up a few times. J is TRBJ2-1 and V is TRBV27; 11 bases agree with TRBD1. CDR3 length equals 16 residues. Trimming cost V 6 bases and J 7 bases; bases outside gene matches: 11. Germline CDR1 is MNHEY and CDR2 is SMNVEV (reference sequence). DNA of the CDR3: TGTGCCAGCAGGGCCCTTGGGACAGGGGGTAGGAATGAGCAGTTCTTC. It codes for CASRALGTGGRNEQFF.